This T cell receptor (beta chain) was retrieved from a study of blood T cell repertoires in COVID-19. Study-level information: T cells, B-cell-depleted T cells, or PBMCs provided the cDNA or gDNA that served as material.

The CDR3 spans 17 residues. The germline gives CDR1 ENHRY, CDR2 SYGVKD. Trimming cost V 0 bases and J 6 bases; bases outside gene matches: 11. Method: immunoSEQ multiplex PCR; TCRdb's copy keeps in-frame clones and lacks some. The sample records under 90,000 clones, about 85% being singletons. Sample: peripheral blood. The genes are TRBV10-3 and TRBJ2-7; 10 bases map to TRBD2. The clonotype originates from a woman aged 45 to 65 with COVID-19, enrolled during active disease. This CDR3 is CAISESPSGSSKGEQYF. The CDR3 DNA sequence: TGTGCCATCAGTGAGTCTCCTAGCGGGAGTAGTAAGGGCGAGCAGTACTTC.